This T cell receptor (beta chain) was captured in a study of cytomegalovirus exposure and HLA in healthy donors. Study in general: As an earlier analysis found, about 190 million T cells yielded some 120 million unique TCR beta sequences.

The PCR was carried out with 60 Vbeta primers and 13 Jbeta primers. The assay was immunoSEQ multiplex PCR, and TCRdb's table has in-frame clones only and misses some. The table includes roughly 150,000 clones, more than 65% detected once. Turning to this clone: As yet, its antigen is unknown.

This CDR3 contains 14 residues. Germline V gives CDR1 WNHNN, CDR2 SYGVQD (reference sequence). V shed 7 bases and J 6 bases; nucleotides not matched to a gene: 10. Whole-study results and caveats: TRBV6-2, TRBV6-3 and some other V segments were unresolvable in 87-base-pair reads. Association of a missense DCLRE1C variant with TCR beta V- and J-gene trimming was reported in a later analysis. A classifier reportedly called cytomegalovirus status with high sensitivity and specificity.

The chain is built from TRBV10-1 and TRBJ2-7; 9 bases match TRBD1. This TCR was recovered from a man aged 25-45 years in good health and CMV-seropositive. Sequenced: PBMCs. The CDR3 spells CASIPPGQGREQYF. The CDR3 region has the DNA TGCGCCAGCATCCCGCCGGGACAGGGACGCGAGCAGTACTTC.